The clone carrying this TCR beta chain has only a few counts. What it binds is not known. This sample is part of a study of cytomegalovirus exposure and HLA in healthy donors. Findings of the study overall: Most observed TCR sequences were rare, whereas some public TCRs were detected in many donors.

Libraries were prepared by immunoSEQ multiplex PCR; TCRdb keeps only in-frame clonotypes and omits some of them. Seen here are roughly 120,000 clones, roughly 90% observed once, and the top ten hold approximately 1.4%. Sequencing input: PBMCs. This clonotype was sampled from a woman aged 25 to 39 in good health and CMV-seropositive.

The CDR3 region is CASSEGQENSPLHF. The CDR3 DNA reads as TGTGCCAGCAGTGAAGGACAGGAAAATTCACCCCTCCACTTT. The chain is built from TRBV2 and TRBJ1-6; a weak D match, TRBD1 (6 bases). This CDR3 contains 14 residues. Trimming took off 1 base at V and 7 bases at J, with 8 bases between the two ends. Germline V gene lookup returns CDR1 SNHLY and CDR2 FYNNEI.